Shown below are 23 T cell receptor beta chains from a single sample sequenced in a study of blood T cell repertoires in COVID-19. Clones were read by immunoSEQ multiplex PCR, and TCRdb kept only the in-frame ones, dropping some. The data show around 79,000 clones, 83% seen once. Sample: peripheral blood. These receptors originate from a woman aged 55-69 years with acute or convalescent COVID-19.

The chain links TRBV25-1 to TRBJ1-3; D is uncertain. The CDR3 covers 15 residues. Trimming cost V 8 bases and J 0 bases, with 14 bases left between them. Per germline, CDR1 MGHDK and CDR2 SYGVNS. CDR3 region: CASRETGISGNTIYF. The CDR3 DNA reads as TGTGCCAGCCGCGAGACGGGGATCTCTGGAAACACCATATATTTT.

This clone was detected only a few times. V is TRBV5-6 and J is TRBJ1-2, with no clear D. Germline CDR1 SGHDT, CDR2 YYEEEE. With 0 bases removed from V and 2 bases from J, the gap between germline ends came to 11 bases. This CDR3 has 15 amino acids. The CDR3 bases are TGTGCCAGCAGCTTGGGCGTTGGGCAAAACTATGGCTACACCTTC. It is translated as CASSLGVGQNYGYTF.

In nucleotides, the CDR3 is TGTGCCAGCAGTGAAGCACGGTTTAGCACAGATACGCAGTATTTT. This translates into CASSEARFSTDTQYF. This sequence joins TRBV2 and TRBJ2-3; D uncertain. The CDR3 totals 15 residues. Germline assignment: CDR1 SNHLY and CDR2 FYNNEI. V was shortened by 0 bases and J by 0 bases, with 7 bases between the two germline ends.

The chain carries TRBV6-2 or TRBV6-3 and TRBJ1-1, with TRBD1 as a possible D gene (6 bases). Trimming removed 6 bases from V and 5 bases from J, with 13 bases in between. The CDR3 contains 13 residues. Per germline, CDR1 MNHEY and CDR2 SVGEGT. The CDR3 loop is CASSLQGWTEAFF. The CDR3 region has the DNA TGTGCCAGCAGCTTACAGGGATGGACTGAAGCTTTCTTT.

This rearrangement joins TRBV19 to TRBJ2-1, with D possibly matching TRBD2 (6 bases). V dropped 3 bases and J dropped 2 bases, with 14 bases sitting between them. The length of the CDR3 is 16 residues. CDR1 is LNHDA, CDR2 SQIVND, per germline (reference sequence). The CDR3 DNA is TGTGCCAGTAGTATCTCCGGGACTCTAACCTACAATGAGCAGTTCTTC. Encoded protein: CASSISGTLTYNEQFF.

The chain employs TRBV11-2 and TRBJ1-6; TRBD1 matches at 10 bases. V dropped 0 bases and J dropped 4; count of bases not matched to a gene: 6. The CDR3 is 18 residues long. Germline loops: CDR1 SGHAT, CDR2 FQNNGV. The CDR3, as DNA: TGTGCCAGCAGCTTAGATCCTGGACAGGGGGGATATAATTCACCCCTCCACTTT. Residues: CASSLDPGQGGYNSPLHF.

V and J are TRBV3-1 (or the pseudogene TRBV3-2) and TRBJ2-3; 13 nucleotides line up with TRBD2. This CDR3 comprises 15 residues. Germline V gene data show CDR1 as LGHDT and CDR2 as YNNKEL (reference sequence). Trimming at V came to 4 bases and at J to 3 bases, leaving 1 base not matched to a gene. The chain's CDR3 is CASSLLAGGTDTQYF. Here the CDR3 DNA reads TGTGCCAGCAGCCTACTAGCGGGGGGGACAGATACGCAGTATTTT.

The J gene is TRBJ1-4, the V gene TRBV5-1, with a tentative D call TRBD1 (6 bases). With 4 bases removed from V and 0 bases from J, the gap between germline ends came to 22 bases. The CDR3 runs 19 residues. Germline CDR1 and CDR2: SGHRS and YFSETQ. The chain's CDR3 is CASSQRGGALVTTNEKLFF. The CDR3 DNA reads as TGCGCCAGCAGCCAACGTGGGGGGGCATTGGTCACAACTAATGAAAAACTGTTTTTT. The full variable domain, its missing parts supplied by reference TRBV5-1 and TRBJ1-4, is KAGVTQTPRYLIKTRGQQVTLSCSPISGHRSVSWYQQTPGQGLQFLFEYFSETQRNKGNFPGRFSGRQFSNSRSEMNVSTLELGDSALYLCASSQRGGALVTTNEKLFFGSGTQLSVL.

The J gene is TRBJ1-3, the V gene TRBV7-3, with 10 bases aligning to TRBD1. There are 17 residues in the CDR3. J lost 1 base, V lost 7 bases, and 10 bases had no gene match. Germline V gene lookup returns CDR1 SGHTA and CDR2 FQGTGA. The CDR3 region is CASILTPDRGSGNTIYF. The DNA for the CDR3 is TGTGCCAGCATCCTGACGCCGGACAGGGGGTCTGGAAACACCATATATTTT.

The chain carries TRBV5-4 and TRBJ1-3; D is unclear. V was clipped by 3 bases and J by 4 bases, with 17 bases between them. The germline gives CDR1 SGHNT, CDR2 YYREEE (reference sequence). The CDR3 is made up of 16 amino acids. CDR3: CASSSRRSDSGNTIYF. The CDR3 DNA reads as TGTGCCAGCAGCTCCCGAAGAAGCGACTCAGGAAACACCATATATTTT.

The rearrangement joins TRBV10-3 to TRBJ1-2, with 7 bases aligning to TRBD1. Looked up from germline, CDR1 is ENHRY and CDR2 is SYGVKD. The V segment lost 10 bases and the J segment 2 bases; nucleotides outside the gene matches: 7. The CDR3 loop spans 13 amino acids. The CDR3 DNA is TGTGCCACCCAGACAGGGACAAACTATGGCTACACCTTC. Its protein is CATQTGTNYGYTF.

The rearrangement joins TRBV10-3 to TRBJ1-1; D perhaps matches TRBD1 (5 bases). V lost 4 bases and J 9 bases, leaving 12 bases between the germline ends. This CDR3 has 12 amino acids. In germline, CDR1 is ENHRY, CDR2 SYGVKD. CDR3 sequence: CAISGGGGKAFF. In DNA, the CDR3 is TGTGCCATCAGTGGTGGGGGGGGGAAAGCTTTCTTT.

The V and J genes are TRBV10-3 and TRBJ2-7; D gene uncertain. This CDR3 has 12 residues. CDR1 and CDR2 from the germline V gene are ENHRY and SYGVKD. V dropped 6 bases and J dropped 0 bases, with 6 bases sitting between them. CDR3 region: CAISSSSYEQYF. In DNA, the CDR3 is TGTGCCATCAGCTCTAGCTCCTACGAGCAGTACTTC.

V gene TRBV5-1 combines with J gene TRBJ2-3, with D unclear. The CDR3 extends over 14 amino acids. V was trimmed by 0 bases and J by 2 bases, leaving 7 bases between them. Germline V gene sequence: CDR1 SGHRS, CDR2 YFSETQ. CDR3 nucleotide sequence: TGCGCCAGCAGCTTGGATCCAGTCACAGATACGCAGTATTTT. It specifies CASSLDPVTDTQYF. Filled out from reference TRBV5-1 and TRBJ2-3, the complete variable domain reads KAGVTQTPRYLIKTRGQQVTLSCSPISGHRSVSWYQQTPGQGLQFLFEYFSETQRNKGNFPGRFSGRQFSNSRSEMNVSTLELGDSALYLCASSLDPVTDTQYFGPGTRLTVL.

CDR3 in DNA: TGTGCCACCCAGGGTCCGAACACTGAAGCTTTCTTT. Translating it yields CATQGPNTEAFF. The chain has TRBV6-6 and TRBJ1-1; D possibly corresponds to TRBD1 (5 bases). Trimming stripped 10 bases from V and 1 base from J, with 10 bases between. CDR1 is MNHNY, CDR2 SVGAGI, per germline (reference sequence). The CDR3 sequence is 12 residues long.

The rearrangement links TRBV10-1 to TRBJ2-1, with TRBD2 identical over 7 bases. V shed 0 bases and J 6 bases; nucleotides not matched to a gene: 14. Germline loops: CDR1 WNHNN, CDR2 SYGVQD (reference sequence). CDR3 length: 18 amino acids. CDR3 bases: TGCGCCAGCAGTGAGTCGGTCCAAGCGGGGAGGCTAGGCAATGAGCAGTTCTTC. Translated: CASSESVQAGRLGNEQFF.

The chain is built from TRBV7-6 and TRBJ1-6, with TRBD1 as a possible D gene (5 bases). This CDR3 contains 16 residues. CDR1 and CDR2 (germline): SGHVS, FNYEAQ. V shed 5 bases and J shed 8 bases, with 19 bases lying between them. The CDR3, as DNA: TGTGCCAGCAGCCCTACGACCAGGGCGTATGATTCACCCCTCCACTTT. Translated: CASSPTTRAYDSPLHF.

The CDR3 DNA is TGTGCCAGCAGTTACGGGTCAGGCAATAACTATGGCTACACCTTC. Translated: CASSYGSGNNYGYTF. The rearrangement links TRBV6-5 to TRBJ1-2; D gene unclear. V dropped 2 bases and J dropped 1 base, with 11 bases sitting between them. CDR3 length equals 15 residues. Germline V gives CDR1 MNHEY, CDR2 SVGAGI.

This chain joins TRBV19 and TRBJ1-1, with 12 bases identical to TRBD1. J was trimmed by 0 bases and V by 3 bases; bases with no gene match: 5. From germline, CDR1 is LNHDA and CDR2 SQIVND (reference sequence). The CDR3 has 17 amino acids. The CDR3 region has the DNA TGTGCCAGTAGTATTCGGGGACAGGGGGCATTGAACACTGAAGCTTTCTTT. Its protein product is CASSIRGQGALNTEAFF.

This clone was seen just once. This chain connects TRBV14 to TRBJ2-2; 8 bases are a match to TRBD1. V trimming: 4 bases; J trimming: 5 bases; junction bases outside the gene matches: 9. Per germline, CDR1 SGHDN and CDR2 FVKESK. CDR3 length equals 16 residues. CDR3 coding DNA: TGTGCCAGCAGCCCGTGGACAGGGTTTGGGACCGGGGAGCTGTTTTTT. Residues: CASSPWTGFGTGELFF.

The chain is built from TRBV7-9 and TRBJ1-5; perhaps TRBD1 as D (5 bases). V was pared by 5 bases and J by 5 bases, with 19 bases between. The CDR3 runs to 16 residues. Germline CDR1 is SEHNR and CDR2 is FQNEAQ (reference sequence). CDR3 bases: TGTGCCAGCAGCCCCATAGGGACCCCGGGGGATCAGCCCCAGCATTTT. This translates into CASSPIGTPGDQPQHF.

This clone was seen once. This chain links TRBV7-2 with TRBJ2-1; possibly TRBD2 for D (6 bases). CDR3 length: 16 amino acids. Germline CDR1 SGHTA, CDR2 FQGNSA. Trimming took 3 bases from V and 6 from J, leaving 18 bases between them. CDR3 DNA sequence: TGTGCCAGCAGCTTGTCCCGGGCGGGGACGGGCAATGAGCAGTTCTTC. Translated: CASSLSRAGTGNEQFF.

The chain recombines TRBV5-1 with TRBJ2-2, with 7 bases aligning to TRBD1. J was trimmed by 4 bases and V by 3 bases; bases with no gene match: 12. Per the germline V gene, CDR1 is SGHRS and CDR2 is YFSETQ. This CDR3 comprises 17 residues. The CDR3: CASSSGRQGRVTGELFF. As DNA, the CDR3 is TGCGCCAGCAGCTCGGGGAGACAGGGAAGGGTCACCGGGGAGCTGTTTTTT.